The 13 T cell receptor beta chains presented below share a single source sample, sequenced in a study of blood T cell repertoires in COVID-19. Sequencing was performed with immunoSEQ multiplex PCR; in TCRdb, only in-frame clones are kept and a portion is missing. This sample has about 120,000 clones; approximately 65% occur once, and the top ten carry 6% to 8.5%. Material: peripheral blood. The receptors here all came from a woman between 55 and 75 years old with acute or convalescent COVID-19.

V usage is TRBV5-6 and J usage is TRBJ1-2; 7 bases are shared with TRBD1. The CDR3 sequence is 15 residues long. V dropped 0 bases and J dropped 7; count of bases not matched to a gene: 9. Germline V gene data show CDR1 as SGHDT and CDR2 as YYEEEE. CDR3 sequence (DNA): TGTGCCAGCAGCTTGGAAGTGACAGGGCTTCGTGGCTACACCTTC. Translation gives CASSLEVTGLRGYTF. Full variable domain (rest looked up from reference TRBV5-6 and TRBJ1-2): DAGVTQSPTHLIKTRGQQVTLRCSPKSGHDTVSWYQQALGQGPQFIFQYYEEEERQRGNFPDRFSGHQFPNYSSELNVNALLLGDSALYLCASSLEVTGLRGYTFGSGTRLTVV.

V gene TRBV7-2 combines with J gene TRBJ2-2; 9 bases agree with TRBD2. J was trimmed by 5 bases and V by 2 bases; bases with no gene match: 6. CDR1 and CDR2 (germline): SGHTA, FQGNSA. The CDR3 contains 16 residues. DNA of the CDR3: TGTGCCAGCAGCTTACCTACGCTAGCGGGGACCGGGGAGCTGTTTTTT. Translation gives CASSLPTLAGTGELFF.

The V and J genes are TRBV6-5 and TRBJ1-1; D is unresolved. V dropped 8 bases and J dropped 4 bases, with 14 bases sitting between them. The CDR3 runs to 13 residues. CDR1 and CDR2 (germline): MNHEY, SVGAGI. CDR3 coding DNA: TGTGCCAGCTTCCGGGTAAGTGGCACTGAAGCTTTCTTT. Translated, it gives CASFRVSGTEAFF.

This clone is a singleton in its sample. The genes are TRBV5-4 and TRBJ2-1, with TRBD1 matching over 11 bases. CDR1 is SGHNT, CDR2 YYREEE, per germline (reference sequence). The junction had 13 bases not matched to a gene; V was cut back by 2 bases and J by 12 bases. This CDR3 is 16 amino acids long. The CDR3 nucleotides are TGTGCCAGCAGCTTAAACCGGGACAGGGGGTTCAGTAGGCAGTTCTTC. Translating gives CASSLNRDRGFSRQFF.

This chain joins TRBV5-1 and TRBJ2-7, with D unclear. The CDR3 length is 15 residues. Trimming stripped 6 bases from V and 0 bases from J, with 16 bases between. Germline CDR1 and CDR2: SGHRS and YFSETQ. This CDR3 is CASTPGGTSSYEQYF. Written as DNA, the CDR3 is TGCGCCAGCACCCCGGGTGGCACGAGCTCCTACGAGCAGTACTTC.

CDR3: CASQSAGGGVYGYTF. The CDR3 DNA sequence: TGTGCCAGCCAATCGGCGGGTGGGGGGGTCTATGGCTACACCTTC. The chain links TRBV28 to TRBJ1-2, with a weak D call TRBD1 (5 bases). The CDR3 length is 15 residues. V was shortened by 8 bases and J by 4 bases, with 20 bases between the two germline ends. Germline CDR1 MDHEN, CDR2 SYDVKM.

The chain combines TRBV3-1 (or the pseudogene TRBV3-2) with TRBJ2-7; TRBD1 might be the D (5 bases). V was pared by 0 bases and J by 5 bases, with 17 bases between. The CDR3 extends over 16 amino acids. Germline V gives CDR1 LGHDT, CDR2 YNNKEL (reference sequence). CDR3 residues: CASSQEGVRFLDEQYF. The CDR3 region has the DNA TGTGCCAGCAGCCAAGAAGGGGTGAGATTCTTGGACGAGCAGTACTTC.

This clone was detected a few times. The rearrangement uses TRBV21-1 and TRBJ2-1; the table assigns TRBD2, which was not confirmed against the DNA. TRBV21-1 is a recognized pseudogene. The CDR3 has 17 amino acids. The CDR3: CASSSQEQPRDYNEQFF. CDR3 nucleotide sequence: TGTGCCAGCAGCTCTCAGGAGCAGCCACGGGACTACAATGAGCAGTTCTTC.

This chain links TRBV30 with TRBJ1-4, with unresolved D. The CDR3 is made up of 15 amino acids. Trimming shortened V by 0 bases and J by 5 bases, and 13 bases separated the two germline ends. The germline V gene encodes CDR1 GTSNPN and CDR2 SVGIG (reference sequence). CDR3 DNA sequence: TGTGCCTGGAGTGTCCCGGGAGGCAGAAATGAAAAACTGTTTTTT. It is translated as CAWSVPGGRNEKLFF.

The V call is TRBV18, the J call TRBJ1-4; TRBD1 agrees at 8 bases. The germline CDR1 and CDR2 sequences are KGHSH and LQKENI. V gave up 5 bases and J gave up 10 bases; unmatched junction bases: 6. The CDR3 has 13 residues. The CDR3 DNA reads TGTGCCAGCTCATCGGACAGGGAGGCAAAACTGTTTTTT. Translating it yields CASSSDREAKLFF.

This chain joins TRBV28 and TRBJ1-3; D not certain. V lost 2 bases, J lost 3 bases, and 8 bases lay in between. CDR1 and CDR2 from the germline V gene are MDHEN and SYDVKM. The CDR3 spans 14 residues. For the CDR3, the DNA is TGTGCCAGCAGTTTAGGCCAGGTTGGAAACACCATATATTTT. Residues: CASSLGQVGNTIYF.

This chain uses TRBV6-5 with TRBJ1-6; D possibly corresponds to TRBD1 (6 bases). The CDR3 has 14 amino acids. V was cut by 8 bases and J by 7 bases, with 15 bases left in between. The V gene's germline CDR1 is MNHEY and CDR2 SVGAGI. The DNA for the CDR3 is TGTGCCAGCCGGACGAGGACAGAAAATTCACCCCTCCACTTT. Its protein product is CASRTRTENSPLHF.

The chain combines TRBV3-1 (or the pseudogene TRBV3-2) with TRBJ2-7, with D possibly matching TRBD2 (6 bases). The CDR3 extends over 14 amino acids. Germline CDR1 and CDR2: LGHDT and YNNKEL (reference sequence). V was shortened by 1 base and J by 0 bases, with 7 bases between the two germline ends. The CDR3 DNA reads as TGTGCCAGCAGCCAAGGGGGAGGCTCCTACGAGCAGTACTTC. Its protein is CASSQGGGSYEQYF.